This TCR beta chain was captured in a study of CD8 T cells in ankylosing spondylitis. Study results and limitations: In peripheral blood, disease-linked CD8+ clones occurred at relatively low frequencies. A TCR beta motif of 8 or 9 highly homologous variants appeared characteristic of ankylosing spondylitis blood. Earlier authors reported some of these motif variants in reactive arthritis synovial fluid and blood.

As to this clonotype: What it recognizes is unknown.

Making use of molecular barcodes, quantitative 5'-RACE generated TCR beta libraries. TCRdb processed the 5' RACE reads anew with MiXCR; each CDR3 protein has one entry. This sample carries about 400,000 distinct CDR3 sequences, 20% to 25% of them seen once, and the ten largest clones take roughly a sixth. The sequenced material came from blood, either unsorted or a sorted T cell fraction (not recorded which). The sequence derives from a male donor with ankylosing spondylitis.

DNA of the CDR3: TGCAGCGTTGGGCAGGGAGGGGATCAGCCCCAGCATTTT. This codes for CSVGQGGDQPQHF. The rearrangement links TRBV29-1 to TRBJ1-5, with D maybe TRBD1 (5 bases). This CDR3 comprises 13 residues. Germline CDR1 and CDR2: SQVTM and ANQGSEA. The V gene lost 4 bases and the J gene lost 5 bases, with 12 bases spanning the gap.